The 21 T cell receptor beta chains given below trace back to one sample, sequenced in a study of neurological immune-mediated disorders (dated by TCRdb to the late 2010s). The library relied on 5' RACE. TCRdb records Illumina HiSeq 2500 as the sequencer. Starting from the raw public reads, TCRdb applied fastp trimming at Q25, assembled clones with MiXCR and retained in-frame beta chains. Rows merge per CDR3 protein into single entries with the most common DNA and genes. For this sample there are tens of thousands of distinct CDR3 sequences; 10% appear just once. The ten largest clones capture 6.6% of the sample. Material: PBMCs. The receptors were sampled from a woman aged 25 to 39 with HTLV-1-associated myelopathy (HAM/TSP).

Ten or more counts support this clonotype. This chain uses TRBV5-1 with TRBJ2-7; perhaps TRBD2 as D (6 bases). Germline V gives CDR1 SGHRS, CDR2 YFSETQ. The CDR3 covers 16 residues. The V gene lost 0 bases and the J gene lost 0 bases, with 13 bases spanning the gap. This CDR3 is CASSLARRGISYEQYF. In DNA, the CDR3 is TGCGCCAGCAGCTTGGCTAGGCGGGGAATCTCCTACGAGCAGTACTTC.

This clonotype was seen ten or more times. The CDR3 region has the DNA TGTGCCAGCAGCGAACGACAGGGGCGAGATGAGCAGTTCTTC. It yields the protein CASSERQGRDEQFF. This chain connects TRBV7-9 to TRBJ2-1, with 8 bases fitting TRBD1. Germline V gene data show CDR1 as SEHNR and CDR2 as FQNEAQ (reference sequence). V gave up 5 bases and J gave up 8 bases; unmatched junction bases: 8. This CDR3 region has 14 residues.

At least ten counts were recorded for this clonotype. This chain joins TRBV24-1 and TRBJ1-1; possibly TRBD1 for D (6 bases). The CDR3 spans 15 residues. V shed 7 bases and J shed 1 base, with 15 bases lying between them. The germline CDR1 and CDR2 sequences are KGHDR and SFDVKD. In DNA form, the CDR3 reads TGTGCCACCAGCCCGACAGGTAAAACGAACACTGAAGCTTTCTTT. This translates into CATSPTGKTNTEAFF.

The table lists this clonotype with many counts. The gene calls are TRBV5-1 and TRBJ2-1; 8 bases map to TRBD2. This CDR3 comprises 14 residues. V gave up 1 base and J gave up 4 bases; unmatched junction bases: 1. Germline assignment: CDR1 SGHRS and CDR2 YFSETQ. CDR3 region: CASSLSSGYNEQFF. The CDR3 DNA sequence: TGCGCCAGCAGCTTGTCTAGCGGGTACAATGAGCAGTTCTTC.

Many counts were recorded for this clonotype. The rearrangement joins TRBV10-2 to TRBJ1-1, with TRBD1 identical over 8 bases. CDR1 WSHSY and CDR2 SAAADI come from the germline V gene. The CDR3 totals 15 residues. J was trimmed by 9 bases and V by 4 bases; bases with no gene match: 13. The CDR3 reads CASSVLLDRARKAFF. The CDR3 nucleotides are TGCGCCAGCAGTGTTCTTTTGGACAGGGCCCGAAAAGCTTTCTTT.

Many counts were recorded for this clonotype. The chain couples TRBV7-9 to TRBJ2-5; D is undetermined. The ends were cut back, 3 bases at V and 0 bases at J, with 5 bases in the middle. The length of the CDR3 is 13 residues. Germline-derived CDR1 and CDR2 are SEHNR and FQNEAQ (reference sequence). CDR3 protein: CASSLSDQETQYF. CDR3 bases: TGTGCCAGCAGCTTGTCCGACCAAGAGACCCAGTACTTC.

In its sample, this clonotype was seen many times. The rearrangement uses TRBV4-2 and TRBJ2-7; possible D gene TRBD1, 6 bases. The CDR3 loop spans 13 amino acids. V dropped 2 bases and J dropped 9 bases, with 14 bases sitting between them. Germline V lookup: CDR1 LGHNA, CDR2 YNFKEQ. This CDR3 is CASSQPTGTRQYF. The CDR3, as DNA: TGTGCCAGCAGCCAACCCACAGGGACAAGGCAGTACTTC.

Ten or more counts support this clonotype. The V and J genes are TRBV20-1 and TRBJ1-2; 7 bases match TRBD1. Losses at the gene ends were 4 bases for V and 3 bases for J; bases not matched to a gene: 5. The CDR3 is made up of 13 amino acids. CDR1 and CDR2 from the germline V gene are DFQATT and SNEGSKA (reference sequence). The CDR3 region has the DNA TGCAGTGCTACAGAGGGGACAGACTATGGCTACACCTTC. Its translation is CSATEGTDYGYTF.

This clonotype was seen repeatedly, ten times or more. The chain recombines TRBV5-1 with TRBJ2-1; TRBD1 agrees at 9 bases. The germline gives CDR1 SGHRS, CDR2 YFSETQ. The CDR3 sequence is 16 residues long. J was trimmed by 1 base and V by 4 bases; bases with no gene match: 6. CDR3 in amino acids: CASSIPTGGSYNEQFF. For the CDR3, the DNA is TGCGCCAGCAGCATCCCGACAGGGGGATCCTACAATGAGCAGTTCTTC.

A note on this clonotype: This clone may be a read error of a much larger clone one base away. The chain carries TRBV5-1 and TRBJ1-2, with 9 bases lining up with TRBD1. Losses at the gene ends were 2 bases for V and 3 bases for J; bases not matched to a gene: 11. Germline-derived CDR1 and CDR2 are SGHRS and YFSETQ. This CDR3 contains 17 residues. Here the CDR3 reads CASSFPKKTGGDYGYTF. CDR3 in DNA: TGCGCCAGCAGCTTTCCGAAAAAAACAGGGGGCGACTATGGCTACACCTTC.

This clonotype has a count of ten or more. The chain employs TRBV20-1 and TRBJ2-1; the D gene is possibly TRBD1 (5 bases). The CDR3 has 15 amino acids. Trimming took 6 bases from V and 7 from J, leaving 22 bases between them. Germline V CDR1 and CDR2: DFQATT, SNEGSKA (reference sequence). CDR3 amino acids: CSASRQRGARNEQFF. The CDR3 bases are TGCAGTGCCAGCCGACAAAGGGGTGCAAGGAATGAGCAGTTCTTC.

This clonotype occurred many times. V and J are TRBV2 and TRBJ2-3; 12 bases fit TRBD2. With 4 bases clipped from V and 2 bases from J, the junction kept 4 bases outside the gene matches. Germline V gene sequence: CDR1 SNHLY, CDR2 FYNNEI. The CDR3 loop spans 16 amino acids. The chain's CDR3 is CASSARLAGVTDTQYF. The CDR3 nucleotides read TGTGCCAGCAGTGCTCGACTAGCGGGGGTCACAGATACGCAGTATTTT.

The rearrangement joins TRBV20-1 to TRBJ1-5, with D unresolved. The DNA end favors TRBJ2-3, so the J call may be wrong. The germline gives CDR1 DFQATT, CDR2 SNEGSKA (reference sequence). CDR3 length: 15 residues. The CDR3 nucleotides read TGCAGTGCTAGTAACCCGGGTTGGAGCAATCAGCCCCAGTATTTT. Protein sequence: CSASNPGWSNQPQYF.

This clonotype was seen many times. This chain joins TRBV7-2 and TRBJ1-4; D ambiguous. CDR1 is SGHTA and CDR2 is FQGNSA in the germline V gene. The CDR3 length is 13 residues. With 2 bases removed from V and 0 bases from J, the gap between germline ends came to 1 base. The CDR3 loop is CASSLTTNEKLFF. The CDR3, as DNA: TGTGCCAGCAGCTTAACAACTAATGAAAAACTGTTTTTT.

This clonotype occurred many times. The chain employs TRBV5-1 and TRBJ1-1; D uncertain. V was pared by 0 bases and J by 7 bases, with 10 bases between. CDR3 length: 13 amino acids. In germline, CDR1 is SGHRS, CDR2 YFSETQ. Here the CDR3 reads CASSLGGVGEAFF. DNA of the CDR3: TGCGCCAGCAGCTTGGGGGGAGTTGGTGAAGCTTTCTTT.

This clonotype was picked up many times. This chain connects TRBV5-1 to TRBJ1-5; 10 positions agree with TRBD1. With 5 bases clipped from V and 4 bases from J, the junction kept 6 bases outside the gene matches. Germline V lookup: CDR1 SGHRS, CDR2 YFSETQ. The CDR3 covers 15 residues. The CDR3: CASRRDRGYNQPQHF. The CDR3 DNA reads TGCGCCAGCAGAAGGGACAGGGGTTATAATCAGCCCCAGCATTTT.

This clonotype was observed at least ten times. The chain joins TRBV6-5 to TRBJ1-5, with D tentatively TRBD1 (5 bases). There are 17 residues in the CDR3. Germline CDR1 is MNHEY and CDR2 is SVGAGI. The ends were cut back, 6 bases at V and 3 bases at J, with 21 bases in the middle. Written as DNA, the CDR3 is TGTGCCAGCAGCCCCCTGAAGCCTGGGGACTTCAATCAGCCCCAGCATTTT. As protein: CASSPLKPGDFNQPQHF.

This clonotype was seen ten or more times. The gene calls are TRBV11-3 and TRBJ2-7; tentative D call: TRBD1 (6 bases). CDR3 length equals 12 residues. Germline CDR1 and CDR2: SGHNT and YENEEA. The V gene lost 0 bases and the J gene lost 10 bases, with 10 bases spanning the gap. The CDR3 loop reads CASSLDRGRQYF. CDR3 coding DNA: TGTGCCAGCAGCTTAGATAGGGGGAGACAGTACTTC.

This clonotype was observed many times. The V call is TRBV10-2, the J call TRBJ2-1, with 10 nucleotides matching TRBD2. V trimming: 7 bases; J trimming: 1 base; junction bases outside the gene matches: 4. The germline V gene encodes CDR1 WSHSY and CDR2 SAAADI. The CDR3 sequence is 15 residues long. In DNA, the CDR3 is TGCGCCAGCATGGGGACTAGCGCATCCTACAATGAGCAGTTCTTC. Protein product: CASMGTSASYNEQFF.

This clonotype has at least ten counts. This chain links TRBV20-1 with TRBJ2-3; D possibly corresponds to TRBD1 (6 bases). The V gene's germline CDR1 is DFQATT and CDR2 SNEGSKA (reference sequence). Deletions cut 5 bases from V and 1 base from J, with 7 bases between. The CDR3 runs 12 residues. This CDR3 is CSAPGGTDTQYF. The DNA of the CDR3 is TGCAGTGCTCCAGGGGGCACAGATACGCAGTATTTT.

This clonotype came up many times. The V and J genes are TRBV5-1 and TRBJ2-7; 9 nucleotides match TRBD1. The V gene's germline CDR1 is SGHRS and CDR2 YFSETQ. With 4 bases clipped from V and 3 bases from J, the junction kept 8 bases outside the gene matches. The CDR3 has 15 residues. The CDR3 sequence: CASSPRPGQGYEQYF. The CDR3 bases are TGCGCCAGCAGCCCGAGACCGGGACAGGGCTACGAGCAGTACTTC.